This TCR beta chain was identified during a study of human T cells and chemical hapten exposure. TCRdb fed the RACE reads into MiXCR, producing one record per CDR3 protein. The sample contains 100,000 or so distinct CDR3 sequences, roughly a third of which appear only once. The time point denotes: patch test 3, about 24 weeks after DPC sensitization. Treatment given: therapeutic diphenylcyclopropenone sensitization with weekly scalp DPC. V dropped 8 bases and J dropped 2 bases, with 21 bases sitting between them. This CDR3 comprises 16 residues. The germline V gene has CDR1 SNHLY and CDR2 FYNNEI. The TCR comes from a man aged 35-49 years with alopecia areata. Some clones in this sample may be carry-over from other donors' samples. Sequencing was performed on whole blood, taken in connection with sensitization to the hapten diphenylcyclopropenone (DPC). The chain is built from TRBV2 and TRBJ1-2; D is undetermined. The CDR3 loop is CASHAGFPPRNYGYTF. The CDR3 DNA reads TGTGCCAGCCACGCTGGGTTCCCGCCACGGAACTATGGCTACACCTTC.